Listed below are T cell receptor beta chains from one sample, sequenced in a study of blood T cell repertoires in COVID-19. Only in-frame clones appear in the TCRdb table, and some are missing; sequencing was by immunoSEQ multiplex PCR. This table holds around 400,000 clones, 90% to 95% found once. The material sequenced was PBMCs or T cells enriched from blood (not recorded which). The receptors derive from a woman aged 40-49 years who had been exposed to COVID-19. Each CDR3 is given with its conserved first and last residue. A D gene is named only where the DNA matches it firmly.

CDR3 protein: CALSRGLRNTEAFF
D gene: TRBD1
V gene: TRBV30
J gene: TRBJ1-1

CDR3 protein: CASSQTRYNEQFF
D gene: -
V gene: TRBV7-2
J gene: TRBJ2-1

CDR3 protein: CASSLGQINIQYF
D gene: -
V gene: TRBV7-2
J gene: TRBJ2-4

CDR3 protein: CASSIVGQGATYNEQFF
D gene: TRBD1
V gene: TRBV19
J gene: TRBJ2-1

CDR3 protein: CASSLEIAGGLHNEQFF
D gene: -
V gene: TRBV7-9
J gene: TRBJ2-1

CDR3 protein: CASSLGGISRGGGYTF
D gene: -
V gene: TRBV7-2
J gene: TRBJ1-2

CDR3 protein: CASLERDYGYTF
D gene: -
V gene: TRBV2
J gene: TRBJ1-2

CDR3 protein: CASSQEQGLGEKLFF
D gene: TRBD1
V gene: TRBV14
J gene: TRBJ1-4

CDR3 protein: CSATKGPGNTIYF
D gene: -
V gene: TRBV29-1
J gene: TRBJ1-3

CDR3 protein: CASSLRQGAGREQYF
D gene: TRBD1
V gene: TRBV5-6
J gene: TRBJ2-7

CDR3 protein: CASSLKQGTWEQYF
D gene: -
V gene: TRBV11-2
J gene: TRBJ2-7

CDR3 protein: CASSYKPNYEQYF
D gene: -
V gene: TRBV6-2/TRBV6-3
J gene: TRBJ2-7

CDR3 protein: CASSWDRDSPLHF
D gene: TRBD1
V gene: TRBV7-3
J gene: TRBJ1-6

CDR3 protein: CASSLDRAGLGEQYF
D gene: -
V gene: TRBV11-3
J gene: TRBJ2-7

CDR3 protein: CASTPYGQGGNYGYTF
D gene: -
V gene: TRBV5-6
J gene: TRBJ1-2